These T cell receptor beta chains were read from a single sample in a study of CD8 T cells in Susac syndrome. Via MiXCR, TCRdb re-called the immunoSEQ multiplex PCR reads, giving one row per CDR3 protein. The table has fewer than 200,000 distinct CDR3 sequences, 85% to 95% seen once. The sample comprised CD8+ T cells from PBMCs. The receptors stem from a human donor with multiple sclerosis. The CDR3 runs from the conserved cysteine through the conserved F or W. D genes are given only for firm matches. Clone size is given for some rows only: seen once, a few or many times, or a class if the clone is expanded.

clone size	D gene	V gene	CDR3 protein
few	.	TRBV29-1	CSVYNTGELFF
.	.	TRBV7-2	CASSLDGGPTEAFF
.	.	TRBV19	CASSILTLDANTGELFF
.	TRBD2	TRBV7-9	CASSSRLAGDPYNEQFF
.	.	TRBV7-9	CASSLDGSTEFF
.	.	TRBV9	CASSAGTRNYGYTF
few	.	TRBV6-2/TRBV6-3	CASSSPNEQFF
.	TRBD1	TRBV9	CASSSGQGYYEQYF
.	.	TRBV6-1	CASSEVGAVQYF
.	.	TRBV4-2	CASSQDRPGGGTEAFF
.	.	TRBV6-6	CASIPTSGDYGYTF
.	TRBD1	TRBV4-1	CASSQAPTGDAEAFF
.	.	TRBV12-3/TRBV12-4	CASSPHKARNQETQYF
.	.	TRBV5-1	CASSWGRFTDTQYF
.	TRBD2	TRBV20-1	CSARDTSGIANNEQFF
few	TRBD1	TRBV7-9	CASSLGAGGEQFF
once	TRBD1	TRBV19	CASSATGGRNTEAFF
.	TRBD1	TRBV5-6	CASSITGQGSLSEQFF
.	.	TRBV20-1	CSPEAQTVYNEQFF
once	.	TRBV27	CASSPGSRDIQYF
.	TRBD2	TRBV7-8	CASSPPAGGRNGELFF
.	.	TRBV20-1	CSAGPTGSNQPQHF
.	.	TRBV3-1	CASSQDLGASYNSPLHF
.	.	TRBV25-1	CASSGSGMGNQPQHF
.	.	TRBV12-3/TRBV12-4	CASSLAGGGAANYGYTF
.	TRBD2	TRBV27	CASSSGTSGDEQYF
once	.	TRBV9	CASSAGLLNYGYTF
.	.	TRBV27	CASSLGANYGYTF
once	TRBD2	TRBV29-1	CSANGLAGETQYF
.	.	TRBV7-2	CASSLAGTLDNEQFF
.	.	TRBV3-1	CASSQLRALNEQFF
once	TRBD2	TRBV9	CASSEAGGRTDTQYF
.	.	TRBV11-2	CASSQFGGTTRTDTQYF
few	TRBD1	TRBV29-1	CSVAQGAYEQYF
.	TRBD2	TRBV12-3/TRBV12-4	CASRPAAGGAGELFF
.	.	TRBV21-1	CASSNTYPGRRCNQPQHF
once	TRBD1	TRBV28	CASSFYGTGLYEQYF
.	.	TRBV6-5	CASRHYEQETQYF
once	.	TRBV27	CASSLWDNTEAFF
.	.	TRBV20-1	CSARSWSNNEQFF
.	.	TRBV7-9	CASSLGKNEQYF
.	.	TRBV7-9	CASTRGFGANVLTF
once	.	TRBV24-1	CATFSPNQNQPQHF
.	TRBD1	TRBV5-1	CASSLESGGRRNEKLFF
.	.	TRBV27	CASTANTGELFF
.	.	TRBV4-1	CASSQARGREAFF
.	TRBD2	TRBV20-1	CSATGLAGGVNEQFF
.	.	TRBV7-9	CASSDWEQFF
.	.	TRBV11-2	CASSQLSTDTQYF
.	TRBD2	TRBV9	CASSVDTSGASNEQFF
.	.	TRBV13	CASSPNLDTDTQYF
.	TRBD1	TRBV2	CASRGTGGSPPF
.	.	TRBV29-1	CSVEGTDSSNTEAFF
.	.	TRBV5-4	CASSLVRGTNNEQFF